Listed below are T cell receptor beta chains from one sample, sequenced in a study of cytomegalovirus exposure and HLA in healthy donors. TCRdb keeps only in-frame clones here, not all; method: immunoSEQ multiplex PCR. The table includes 70,000 or so clones, 90% to 95% detected once. Sequenced material: PBMCs. The receptors stem from a woman between 18 and 29 years old in good health and CMV-seropositive. The CDR3 runs from the conserved cysteine through the conserved F or W. Clone size appears in some rows only: once, few, many, or a class for an expanded clone.

size: NA
V: TRBV6-5
J: TRBJ2-7
CDR3: CASRLADGNYEQYF

size: NA
V: TRBV21-1
J: TRBJ2-3
CDR3: CARKSGRRTDTQYF

size: once
V: TRBV7-9
J: TRBJ1-4
CDR3: CASSSTGGSEKLFF

size: NA
V: TRBV7-8
J: TRBJ2-3
CDR3: CASTHTGLQPDTQYF

size: once
V: TRBV18
J: TRBJ1-3
CDR3: CASSPWYRQGENTIYF

size: NA
V: TRBV27
J: TRBJ1-1
CDR3: CASSDRGYTEAFF

size: NA
V: TRBV7-9
J: TRBJ2-3
CDR3: CASSKGVGTDTQYF

size: NA
V: TRBV13
J: TRBJ2-3
CDR3: CASSIRQGDTQYF

size: few
V: TRBV4-3
J: TRBJ2-1
CDR3: CASSLEVPGQGNNEQFF

size: NA
V: TRBV7-2
J: TRBJ2-1
CDR3: CASSLAVAGTRGSYEQFF

size: NA
V: TRBV6-4
J: TRBJ1-1
CDR3: CASSPGQGGTEAFF

size: NA
V: TRBV5-6
J: TRBJ1-1
CDR3: CATKQGLNTEAFF

size: NA
V: TRBV4-1
J: TRBJ2-1
CDR3: CASSQAYGGSYNEQFF

size: NA
V: TRBV5-4
J: TRBJ2-1
CDR3: CASSRQGDEQFF

size: NA
V: TRBV4-2
J: TRBJ1-2
CDR3: CASSQERQGSYTF

size: NA
V: TRBV6-1
J: TRBJ2-7
CDR3: CASSPGTEHYEQYF

size: NA
V: TRBV2
J: TRBJ2-2
CDR3: CASKTSGGNTGELFF

size: NA
V: TRBV7-9
J: TRBJ1-2
CDR3: CASSSGSGALDGYTF

size: once
V: TRBV6-6
J: TRBJ2-7
CDR3: CASTGQSSYEQYF

size: NA
V: TRBV5-1
J: TRBJ1-1
CDR3: CASSQQGMNTEAFF

size: NA
V: TRBV11-2
J: NA
CDR3: CASIPGATGEQYF

size: NA
V: TRBV9
J: TRBJ2-7
CDR3: CASSVNPAGGPIGEQYF

size: NA
V: TRBV19
J: TRBJ1-2
CDR3: CASSIGTGFRDNYGYTF

size: NA
V: TRBV6-5
J: TRBJ1-5
CDR3: CASSYSGQGNQPQHF

size: NA
V: TRBV4-3
J: TRBJ2-3
CDR3: CASSQSSGGTTDTQYF

size: NA
V: TRBV12-5
J: TRBJ2-3
CDR3: CASGRRLAGGGDTQYF

size: NA
V: TRBV5-4
J: TRBJ1-2
CDR3: CASSLRGSDNYGYTF

size: NA
V: TRBV25-1
J: TRBJ2-7
CDR3: CASSGGGDRPLYEQYF

size: NA
V: TRBV5-1
J: TRBJ2-7
CDR3: CASSVGGGYEQYF

size: few
V: TRBV29-1
J: TRBJ1-1
CDR3: CSAWGGDNTEAFF

size: NA
V: TRBV6-1
J: TRBJ2-7
CDR3: CASRRQYDAYEQYF

size: NA
V: TRBV5-1
J: TRBJ2-1
CDR3: CASSQLTGTRGFNEQFF

size: once
V: TRBV2
J: TRBJ2-7
CDR3: CASVYSGTDYEQYF

size: NA
V: TRBV7-9
J: TRBJ1-2
CDR3: CASSYGQDYGYTF

size: NA
V: TRBV27
J: TRBJ2-2
CDR3: CATRRGGELFF

size: NA
V: TRBV7-2
J: TRBJ2-5
CDR3: CASSFGQKKETQYF

size: once
V: TRBV2
J: TRBJ2-7
CDR3: CASSERQAYEQYF

size: NA
V: TRBV7-2
J: TRBJ2-7
CDR3: CASSLLGGGSYEQYF

size: NA
V: TRBV27
J: TRBJ2-4
CDR3: CASSEIPIAKNIQYF

size: NA
V: TRBV27
J: TRBJ1-5
CDR3: CASRELGGQVDQPQHF

size: once
V: TRBV30
J: TRBJ2-3
CDR3: CAWSPGVPDTQYF

size: NA
V: TRBV6-5
J: TRBJ1-2
CDR3: CASGPEGTGGGYTF

size: NA
V: TRBV4-1
J: TRBJ2-1
CDR3: CASSQGARDSYYNEQFF

size: NA
V: TRBV7-9
J: TRBJ2-3
CDR3: CASSFTTGSTDTQYF

size: NA
V: TRBV19
J: TRBJ1-1
CDR3: CASSIRWGMGEDTEAFF

size: NA
V: TRBV4-3
J: TRBJ1-6
CDR3: CASSQDRGAGKPLHF